This T cell receptor beta chain came from a study of post-analysis software for immune sequencing data. The wider study: Included among the disease courses, which were recorded for the cohort, were relapsing-remitting, secondary progressive and progressive-relapsing multiple sclerosis. Broader study findings: Under the F measure, samples that were prepared in one batch clustered strongly together. The five TRBV segments detected at higher frequency in patients than in controls included TRBV5-6, TRBV5-1 and TRBV20-1. Normalized Chao1 diversity was significantly lower in multiple sclerosis patients than in controls.

Built from TCR beta cDNA, the libraries had unique molecular identifiers in them. Hundreds of thousands of cDNA molecules came from roughly 1 to 10 million T cells. MiXCR, applied by TCRdb to the PCR reads, yields one record per CDR3 protein. The sample records just over 250,000 distinct CDR3 sequences, 35% to 45% being singletons. With regard to this clonotype: The target antigen is unknown.

Germline V gene data show CDR1 as LGHDT and CDR2 as YNNKEL (reference sequence). The V end lost 0 bases, the J end lost 5 bases, and 7 bases lay between the germline ends. The CDR3 has 13 amino acids. V gene TRBV3-1 combines with J gene TRBJ1-2, with D possibly TRBD1 on 6 matching bases. The TCR sequence derives from a girl aged 5-17 years with multiple sclerosis. The sample consisted of blood. CDR3 loop: CASSQDRGYGYTF. CDR3 nucleotides: TGTGCCAGCAGCCAAGACAGGGGTTATGGCTACACCTTC.